A single sample is the source of the 7 T cell receptor beta chains below, sequenced in a study of blood T cell repertoires in COVID-19. Assay: immunoSEQ multiplex PCR; the TCRdb copy retains only in-frame clones and omits some. The table includes tens of thousands of clones, approximately 83% detected once. The sample comprised peripheral blood. Source of these receptors: a human donor in a cohort sampled during active COVID-19.

This chain links TRBV4-1 with TRBJ2-2, with D tentatively TRBD2 (6 bases). The CDR3 has 15 residues. V was shortened by 1 base and J by 7 bases, with 13 bases between the two germline ends. Per germline, CDR1 MGHRA and CDR2 YSYEKL. CDR3 residues: CASSQVGGPHGELFF. The CDR3 DNA reads TGCGCCAGCAGCCAAGTGGGGGGACCCCACGGGGAGCTGTTTTTT.

The chain couples TRBV4-2 to TRBJ1-1, with 7 bases that match TRBD1. CDR1 LGHNA and CDR2 YNFKEQ come from the germline V gene. This CDR3 is built from 17 residues. The V gene end was trimmed by 2 bases and the J gene end by 0 bases; junction bases not matched to a gene: 9. The CDR3 region is CASSQWQTGTVNTEAFF. Here the CDR3 DNA reads TGTGCCAGCAGCCAATGGCAAACCGGGACAGTGAACACTGAAGCTTTCTTT.

The chain links TRBV4-2 to TRBJ2-7; D may be TRBD1 (6 bases). Germline CDR1 reads LGHNA; CDR2 reads YNFKEQ. The CDR3 sequence is 17 residues long. Trimming stripped 0 bases from V and 0 bases from J, with 15 bases between. CDR3 in DNA: TGTGCCAGCAGCCAAGATTATCGGGGACACAGCTCCTACGAGCAGTACTTC. This gives the protein CASSQDYRGHSSYEQYF.

This clone occurred once. The CDR3 nucleotides read TGCGCCAGCAGCCCGAGGTCGTGGGAGAGTAATGAAAAACTGTTTTTT. Its translation is CASSPRSWESNEKLFF. This rearrangement joins TRBV4-1 to TRBJ1-4, with no clear D. This CDR3 is built from 16 residues. V gave up 4 bases and J gave up 4 bases, with 16 bases separating them. Per the germline V gene, CDR1 is MGHRA and CDR2 is YSYEKL.

The chain combines TRBV7-8 with TRBJ2-2, with 7 bases fitting TRBD1. This CDR3 spans 14 amino acids. V shed 5 bases, J shed 3 bases, and the junction held 3 bases outside the gene matches. Germline CDR1 SGHVS, CDR2 FQNEAQ. In DNA, the CDR3 is TGTGCCAGCAGCCTTGGGACAGACACCGGGGAGCTGTTTTTT. It specifies CASSLGTDTGELFF.

The chain carries TRBV6-1 and TRBJ2-2, with 7 bases lining up with TRBD1. Per germline, CDR1 MNHNS and CDR2 SASEGT. This CDR3 contains 15 residues. V shed 7 bases, J shed 0 bases, and the junction held 5 bases outside the gene matches. CDR3 sequence reads: CASKQQGPNTGELFF. Here the CDR3 DNA reads TGTGCCAGCAAACAACAGGGGCCGAACACCGGGGAGCTGTTTTTT.

V usage is TRBV7-2 and J usage is TRBJ2-1, with a weak D call TRBD2 (5 bases). The germline V and J ends were trimmed by 3 bases and 0 bases, with 12 bases remaining between them. Germline CDR1 and CDR2: SGHTA and FQGNSA. The CDR3 extends over 16 amino acids. As DNA, the CDR3 is TGTGCCAGCAGCTTTACGGGGTTTAGCTCCTACAATGAGCAGTTCTTC. It specifies CASSFTGFSSYNEQFF.